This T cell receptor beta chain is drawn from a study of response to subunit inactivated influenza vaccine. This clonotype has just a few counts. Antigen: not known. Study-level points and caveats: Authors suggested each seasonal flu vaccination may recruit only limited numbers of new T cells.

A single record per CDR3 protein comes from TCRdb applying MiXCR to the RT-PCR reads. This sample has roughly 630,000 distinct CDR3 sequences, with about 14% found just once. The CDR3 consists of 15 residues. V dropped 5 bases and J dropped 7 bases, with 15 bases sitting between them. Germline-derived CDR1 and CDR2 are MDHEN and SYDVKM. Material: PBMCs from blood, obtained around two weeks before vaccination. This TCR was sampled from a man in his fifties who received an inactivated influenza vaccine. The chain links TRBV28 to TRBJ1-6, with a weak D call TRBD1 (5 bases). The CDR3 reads CASSTPEGMNSPLHF. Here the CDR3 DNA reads TGTGCCAGCAGTACCCCGGAGGGGATGAATTCACCCCTCCACTTT.